What follows are 18 T cell receptor beta chains derived from one specimen sequenced in a study of beta chain features in type 1 diabetes. The whole isolated RNA underwent reverse transcription, so sequencing captured expressed TCRB transcripts. TCRdb keeps only in-frame clones here, not all; method: immunoSEQ multiplex PCR. The table lists some 99,000 clones, under 40% of them singletons. The sample taken for sequencing was stem cell memory CD4+ T cells from blood. The receptors shown here come from a woman aged 18 to 35 in good health.

This chain joins TRBV30 and TRBJ1-2; 7 bases match TRBD1. Germline V lookup: CDR1 GTSNPN, CDR2 SVGIG (reference sequence). The CDR3 consists of 13 residues. V gave up 2 bases and J gave up 5 bases; unmatched junction bases: 5. The DNA of the CDR3 is TGTGCCTGGAGTTACCCGGGACAGTATGGCTACACCTTC. Its protein is CAWSYPGQYGYTF.

V gene TRBV18 combines with J gene TRBJ1-2; D is uncertain. Germline CDR1 is KGHSH and CDR2 is LQKENI. The CDR3 length is 15 residues. V dropped 2 bases and J dropped 4 bases, with 14 bases sitting between them. The CDR3 reads CASSPGQGGIYGYTF. The CDR3 region has the DNA TGTGCCAGCTCACCAGGCCAAGGAGGAATCTATGGCTACACCTTC.

This clone has a handful of counts. The chain has TRBV5-1 and TRBJ2-7, with 7 positions matching TRBD1. The CDR3 is 13 residues long. V was clipped by 1 base and J by 4 bases; unmatched bases: 2. The germline V gene encodes CDR1 SGHRS and CDR2 YFSETQ. For the CDR3, the DNA is TGCGCCAGCAGCTTGACACAGGGGTACGAGCAGTACTTC. Translated: CASSLTQGYEQYF.

V gene TRBV27 combines with J gene TRBJ2-7, with a tentative D call TRBD2 (6 bases). The CDR3 extends over 14 amino acids. V was shortened by 6 bases and J by 0 bases, with 12 bases between the two germline ends. In germline, CDR1 is MNHEY, CDR2 SMNVEV (reference sequence). DNA of the CDR3: TGTGCCAGCAGCCTTAGGGGACTCTCCTACGAGCAGTACTTC. Its translation: CASSLRGLSYEQYF.

This chain links TRBV27 with TRBJ2-7, with 7 bases that match TRBD2. The CDR3 spans 13 residues. Trimming took 2 bases from V and 12 from J; bases not matched to a gene: 10. Germline CDR1 MNHEY, CDR2 SMNVEV (reference sequence). Here the CDR3 reads CASSLKINRLAYF. Here the CDR3 DNA reads TGTGCCAGCAGTTTAAAAATCAACCGACTAGCGTACTTC.

This clone has a handful of counts. The genes are TRBV21-1 and TRBJ2-7; the table's D call TRBD2 went unverified against the DNA. TRBV21-1 is recorded as a pseudogene. This CDR3 has 13 amino acids. In DNA, the CDR3 is TGTGCCAGCAGCAACTTCGCGTACCTCGCGCAGTACTTC. It translates to CASSNFAYLAQYF.

The chain combines TRBV28 with TRBJ1-4, with 10 bases fitting TRBD1. This CDR3 spans 15 amino acids. The germline V gene has CDR1 MDHEN and CDR2 SYDVKM. V gave up 5 bases and J gave up 8 bases; unmatched junction bases: 8. CDR3: CASSPHGTGDEKLFF. In nucleotides, the CDR3 is TGTGCCAGCAGTCCGCACGGGACAGGGGACGAAAAACTGTTTTTT.

The chain uses TRBV7-3 and TRBJ2-7; a possible D gene is TRBD2 (5 bases). The CDR3 length is 16 residues. Germline-derived CDR1 and CDR2 are SGHTA and FQGTGA. V was pared by 2 bases and J by 2 bases, with 16 bases between. CDR3 nucleotides: TGTGCCAGCAGCTTACGGCCCCTAGCCGTGGCCTACGAGCAGTACTTC. Protein sequence: CASSLRPLAVAYEQYF.

This clone showed up just a few times. The CDR3 DNA follows: TGTGCCAGCGGAGAAAGGCAGTTCTTC. It codes for CASGERQFF. The rearrangement joins TRBV28 to TRBJ2-1; D call uncertain. V was clipped by 8 bases and J by 12 bases, with 8 bases between them. Germline V lookup: CDR1 MDHEN, CDR2 SYDVKM. The CDR3 extends over 9 amino acids.

This sequence joins TRBV5-1 and TRBJ2-1, with D maybe TRBD2 (5 bases). Trimming shortened V by 1 base and J by 0 bases, and 8 bases separated the two germline ends. The CDR3 consists of 15 residues. Germline loops: CDR1 SGHRS, CDR2 YFSETQ. In DNA, the CDR3 is TGCGCCAGCAGCTTGATGAGCGGCTCCTACAATGAGCAGTTCTTC. Amino acid sequence: CASSLMSGSYNEQFF.

There are a few counts of this clone. CDR3 residues: CASSLDRDGQPQHF. In DNA form, the CDR3 reads TGTGCCAGCAGTCTGGACAGGGACGGACAGCCCCAGCATTTT. This rearrangement joins TRBV2 to TRBJ1-5, with 8 bases matching TRBD1. V gave up 5 bases and J gave up 7 bases; unmatched junction bases: 7. Germline V CDR1 and CDR2: SNHLY, FYNNEI. The CDR3 contains 14 residues. Using reference TRBV2 and TRBJ1-5 for the parts outside the CDR3, the full variable domain is EPEVTQTPSHQVTQMGQEVILRCVPISNHLYFYWYRQILGQKVEFLVSFYNNEISEKSEIFDDQFSVERPDGSNFTLKIRSTKLEDSAMYFCASSLDRDGQPQHFGDGTRLSIL.

This chain uses TRBV29-1 with TRBJ1-2; no reliable D call. V was shortened by 3 bases and J by 8 bases, with 13 bases between the two germline ends. This CDR3 comprises 12 residues. Germline values: CDR1 SQVTM, CDR2 ANQGSEA. The CDR3 reads CSVDVGRRGYTF. CDR3 in DNA: TGCAGCGTTGATGTAGGCCGGAGGGGCTACACCTTC.

This clone showed up just a few times. This rearrangement joins TRBV9 to TRBJ2-7; 7 bases map to TRBD2. This CDR3 is 14 amino acids long. J gave up 3 bases and V 0 bases, and 3 bases lay outside the gene matches. Germline CDR1 is SGDLS and CDR2 is YYNGEE. CDR3 residues: CASSVGSSGYEQYF. In DNA, the CDR3 is TGTGCCAGCAGCGTAGGTTCTAGCGGCTACGAGCAGTACTTC. The full variable domain, in which reference TRBV9 and TRBJ2-7 provide the parts outside the CDR3, is DSGVTQTPKHLITATGQRVTLRCSPRSGDLSVYWYQQSLDQGLQFLIQYYNGEERAKGNILERFSAQQFPDLHSELNLSSLELGDSALYFCASSVGSSGYEQYFGPGTRLTVT.

The chain joins TRBV30 to TRBJ1-1, with D possibly matching TRBD1 (5 bases). Trimming took 4 bases from V and 5 from J, leaving 26 bases between them. The CDR3 has 17 amino acids. Per germline, CDR1 GTSNPN and CDR2 SVGIG (reference sequence). CDR3 sequence (DNA): TGTGCCTGGATTGATTGGGCCAGAACAGGCCGGGGGACTGAAGCTTTCTTT. Translated, it gives CAWIDWARTGRGTEAFF.

The gene calls are TRBV5-1 and TRBJ2-4; 8 bases are a match to TRBD1. With 0 bases clipped from V and 8 bases from J, the junction kept 7 bases outside the gene matches. This CDR3 is built from 15 residues. Looked up from germline, CDR1 is SGHRS and CDR2 is YFSETQ. CDR3 sequence: CASSLDAQGAYIQYF. The DNA of the CDR3 is TGCGCCAGCAGCTTGGATGCCCAGGGGGCATACATTCAGTACTTC. Full variable domain (remainder filled in from reference TRBV5-1 and TRBJ2-4): KAGVTQTPRYLIKTRGQQVTLSCSPISGHRSVSWYQQTPGQGLQFLFEYFSETQRNKGNFPGRFSGRQFSNSRSEMNVSTLELGDSALYLCASSLDAQGAYIQYFGAGTRLSVL.

This clone was seen a handful of times. The rearrangement uses TRBV7-8 and TRBJ1-1; possible D gene TRBD1, 6 bases. Germline V CDR1 and CDR2: SGHVS, FQNEAQ. CDR3 length: 14 residues. The V end lost 6 bases, the J end lost 2 bases, and 13 bases lay between the germline ends. The CDR3 loop is CASSRTGINTEAFF. Here the CDR3 DNA reads TGTGCCAGCAGTCGTACAGGGATTAACACTGAAGCTTTCTTT.

This chain connects TRBV7-9 to TRBJ2-7; D is possibly TRBD1 (5 bases). Germline assignment: CDR1 SEHNR and CDR2 FQNEAQ (reference sequence). This CDR3 region has 15 residues. V was cut by 5 bases and J by 1 base, with 15 bases left in between. DNA of the CDR3: TGTGCCAGCAGCCCGTGGGGCGACAGTTCCTACGAGCAGTACTTC. Translating gives CASSPWGDSSYEQYF.

The rearrangement joins TRBV7-2 to TRBJ1-5; maybe TRBD1 (5 bases). Trimming stripped 3 bases from V and 4 bases from J, with 19 bases between. Per germline, CDR1 SGHTA and CDR2 FQGNSA. This CDR3 is 17 amino acids long. CDR3 sequence reads: CASSFLPVQGGNQPQHF. The CDR3 DNA reads as TGTGCCAGCAGCTTCCTCCCCGTTCAGGGTGGTAATCAGCCCCAGCATTTT.